Sequencing of this T cell receptor (beta chain) was carried out in a study of blood T cell repertoires in COVID-19. Across the whole study: T cells, B-cell-depleted T cells, or PBMCs supplied cDNA or gDNA.

Per the authors' pipeline: Reference gene primers were amplified, and this amplification served to estimate nucleated cell counts. TCRdb keeps only in-frame clones here, not all; method: immunoSEQ multiplex PCR. The D gene and trimming were derived from the DNA, and the V and J assignments and clone size from that table. The table has some 190,000 clones, under 80% seen once. Participants were aged about 18 to 100 years from around 24 US areas. Participant-reported clinical history was the basis for cohort assignment. V was shortened by 2 bases and J by 7 bases, with 15 bases between the two germline ends. The CDR3 is made up of 15 amino acids. Germline V gene sequence: CDR1 MNHEY, CDR2 SMNVEV (reference sequence).

The chain uses TRBV27 and TRBJ1-5, with a tentative D call TRBD1 (6 bases). The sample was PBMCs or T cells enriched from blood (not recorded which). The receptor was derived from a woman aged 45-59 years with acute COVID-19. The chain's CDR3 is CASSLVWGRGQPQHF. The CDR3 DNA is TGTGCCAGCAGTTTAGTTTGGGGGCGAGGGCAGCCCCAGCATTTT.